Shown below are 26 T cell receptor beta chains from a single sample sequenced in a study of blood T cell repertoires in COVID-19. The repertoire was sequenced with immunoSEQ multiplex PCR; TCRdb's copy has only in-frame clones and lacks some. The table lists a few hundred thousand clones, about nine tenths of them singletons. Material: peripheral blood. The source of these receptors is a woman aged 40 to 49 who had recovered from COVID-19.

The chain is built from TRBV29-1 and TRBJ2-7, with a tentative D call TRBD2 (7 bases). V shed 6 bases and J shed 6 bases, with 15 bases lying between them. This CDR3 contains 12 residues. Germline V CDR1 and CDR2: SQVTM, ANQGSEA. As DNA, the CDR3 is TGCAGCGTGAGGGGGACGGGGGGCGAGCAGTACTTC. Translated, it gives CSVRGTGGEQYF.

The chain uses TRBV11-3 and TRBJ2-5, with TRBD2 matching 14 bases. The CDR3 contains 17 residues. V lost 5 bases to trimming and J lost 5 bases; unmatched junction nucleotides: 10. CDR1 and CDR2 from the germline V gene are SGHNT and YENEEA. Here the CDR3 reads CASSPGLAGDGSETQYF. Written as DNA, the CDR3 is TGTGCCAGCAGCCCGGGACTAGCGGGAGACGGTAGTGAGACCCAGTACTTC.

The V gene is TRBV28, the J gene TRBJ1-1; 8 bases are a match to TRBD1. Germline V gives CDR1 MDHEN, CDR2 SYDVKM. CDR3 length: 13 amino acids. The V and J ends lost 3 bases and 8 bases, in that order; junction bases with no gene match: 5. The CDR3, as DNA: TGTGCCAGCAGTTTGGGGACAGGAGGAGAAGCTTTCTTT. Translated: CASSLGTGGEAFF.

V gene TRBV27 combines with J gene TRBJ1-1, with 9 bases aligning to TRBD1. This CDR3 region has 14 residues. CDR1 MNHEY and CDR2 SMNVEV come from the germline V gene (reference sequence). The ends lost 4 bases at V and 1 base at J; junction bases unmatched: 1. The CDR3 loop reads CASSSQGANTEAFF. The CDR3 DNA sequence: TGTGCCAGCAGTTCACAGGGGGCGAACACTGAAGCTTTCTTT.

The gene calls are TRBV7-9 and TRBJ2-2; no firm D call. The CDR3 loop spans 14 amino acids. V lost 5 bases and J 7 bases, leaving 14 bases between the germline ends. From germline, CDR1 is SEHNR and CDR2 FQNEAQ (reference sequence). This CDR3 reads CASSTGFDGGELFF. CDR3 DNA: TGTGCCAGCAGCACCGGTTTTGATGGCGGGGAGCTGTTTTTT.

This sequence joins TRBV11-2 and TRBJ2-7, with 7 bases identical to TRBD1. Germline CDR1 is SGHAT and CDR2 is FQNNGV. The V segment lost 4 bases and the J segment 2 bases; nucleotides outside the gene matches: 8. This CDR3 contains 15 residues. In DNA, the CDR3 is TGTGCCAGCAGCTCCACCGGGACAGTTACCTACGAGCAGTACTTC. It is translated as CASSSTGTVTYEQYF.

The gene calls are TRBV5-8 and TRBJ2-1; 13 bases map to TRBD2. This CDR3 has 15 residues. Germline V gives CDR1 SGHTS, CDR2 YDEGEE. V was pared by 2 bases and J by 8 bases, with 4 bases of the junction left unmatched. In nucleotides, the CDR3 is TGTGCCAGCAGCTTAGGACTAGCGGGAGTCGATGAGCAGTTCTTC. Translated, it gives CASSLGLAGVDEQFF.

The V and J genes are TRBV28 and TRBJ2-7; maybe TRBD1 (5 bases). Trimming stripped 6 bases from V and 5 bases from J, with 26 bases between. Germline CDR1 and CDR2: MDHEN and SYDVKM. The CDR3 has 17 residues. DNA for the CDR3: TGTGCCAGCAGACCCCCCGAAGGGGTTTCGGCCCCGGACGAGCAGTACTTC. Its translation: CASRPPEGVSAPDEQYF.

The chain employs TRBV18 and TRBJ2-1; 12 bases fit TRBD2. The CDR3 is 18 residues long. The V gene end was trimmed by 3 bases and the J gene end by 8 bases; junction bases not matched to a gene: 14. Germline V gene sequence: CDR1 KGHSH, CDR2 LQKENI. The CDR3 loop reads CASSPRRVQTSGSDEQFF. As DNA, the CDR3 is TGTGCCAGCTCACCGCGACGGGTCCAGACTAGCGGGAGTGATGAGCAGTTCTTC.

The chain joins TRBV7-3 to TRBJ2-1, with D possibly TRBD2 on 7 matching bases. The CDR3 is 16 amino acids. Germline V CDR1 and CDR2: SGHTA, FQGTGA. Trimming pared 4 bases from V and 1 base from J, leaving 14 bases between. CDR3 sequence (DNA): TGTGCCAGCAGCTGGAGGGGGGGAGCATCCTACAATGAGCAGTTCTTC. Residues: CASSWRGGASYNEQFF. The variable domain in full, completed from reference TRBV7-3 and TRBJ2-1, reads GAGVSQTPSNKVTEKGKYVELRCDPISGHTALYWYRQSLGQGPEFLIYFQGTGAADDSGLPNDRFFAVRPEGSVSTLKIQRTERGDSAVYLCASSWRGGASYNEQFFGPGTRLTVL.

J is TRBJ1-4 and V is TRBV5-1; TRBD1 is a possible D gene (6 bases). The V and J ends lost 0 bases and 6 bases respectively, with 6 bases between them. The CDR3 sequence is 13 residues long. Germline-derived CDR1 and CDR2 are SGHRS and YFSETQ. CDR3 bases: TGCGCCAGCAGCTTGGGACAGGATGAAAAACTGTTTTTT. Protein sequence: CASSLGQDEKLFF.

A remark on this clone: The sample has other DNA sequences that encode this CDR3 too. The chain joins TRBV5-1 to TRBJ2-7; the D gene is possibly TRBD2 (5 bases). V lost 0 bases, J lost 2 bases, and 9 bases lay in between. The CDR3 has 14 amino acids. Germline V CDR1 and CDR2: SGHRS, YFSETQ. The CDR3 DNA reads as TGCGCCAGCAGCTTGGCCGGAGGCACCTACGAGCAGTACTTC. Translated, it gives CASSLAGGTYEQYF.

The CDR3 region is CASKRSTGGGEQYF. DNA for the CDR3: TGTGCCAGCAAAAGGTCCACCGGCGGCGGCGAGCAGTACTTC. The V call is TRBV27, the J call TRBJ2-7; D is unclear. Germline V gene lookup returns CDR1 MNHEY and CDR2 SMNVEV (reference sequence). This CDR3 has 14 residues. Trimming took 7 bases from V and 6 from J, leaving 19 bases between them.

This chain connects TRBV7-6 to TRBJ2-3; TRBD2 agrees at 14 bases. From germline, CDR1 is SGHVS and CDR2 FNYEAQ. The CDR3 loop spans 16 amino acids. V was pared by 5 bases and J by 8 bases, with 9 bases of the junction left unmatched. The CDR3 DNA sequence: TGTGCCAGCAGCGGGGGACTAGCGGGAGCTGGCGGTACGCAGTATTTT. It yields the protein CASSGGLAGAGGTQYF.

The chain employs TRBV19 and TRBJ2-1, with no clear D. Trimming cost V 10 bases and J 2 bases, with 9 bases left between them. In germline, CDR1 is LNHDA, CDR2 SQIVND (reference sequence). CDR3 length: 12 amino acids. CDR3 sequence: CATTSPYNEQFF. The CDR3 DNA is TGTGCCACCACCAGTCCCTACAATGAGCAGTTCTTC.

The chain recombines TRBV6-4 with TRBJ1-1; the D is unclear. The ends were cut back, 6 bases at V and 1 base at J, with 9 bases in the middle. Per germline, CDR1 MRHNA and CDR2 SNTAGT. This CDR3 is 13 amino acids long. CDR3 amino acids: CASRGEKNTEAFF. The CDR3 nucleotides are TGTGCCAGCAGGGGAGAGAAGAACACTGAAGCTTTCTTT.

This clone showed up just once. The V and J genes are TRBV23-1 and TRBJ1-2, with 7 nucleotides matching TRBD1. TRBV23-1 is placed among ORFs of uncertain function. The CDR3 is 12 amino acids. This CDR3 is CALRGRDYGYTF. The CDR3 nucleotides read TGCGCTTTAAGGGGGCGGGACTATGGCTACACCTTC.

The V gene is TRBV9, the J gene TRBJ2-3, with TRBD2 as a possible D gene (5 bases). Germline CDR1 is SGDLS and CDR2 is YYNGEE. V gave up 3 bases and J gave up 6 bases, with 8 bases separating them. CDR3 size: 12 residues. CDR3 DNA: TGTGCCAGCAGCGGGTCGGGGGATACGCAGTATTTT. This sequence encodes CASSGSGDTQYF.

The chain joins TRBV9 to TRBJ2-3, with 8 bases that match TRBD2. The CDR3 totals 18 residues. Germline V gene sequence: CDR1 SGDLS, CDR2 YYNGEE. The J segment lost 2 bases and the V segment lost 1 base, leaving 12 bases of the junction unmatched. CDR3: CASSVWSGGRVDTDTQYF. DNA for the CDR3: TGTGCCAGCAGCGTATGGTCGGGAGGGAGAGTTGACACAGATACGCAGTATTTT.

The V call is TRBV7-2, the J call TRBJ2-2; 7 nucleotides line up with TRBD2. The CDR3 totals 14 residues. V lost 7 bases, J lost 4 bases, and 6 bases stayed unmatched. CDR1 and CDR2 from the germline V gene are SGHTA and FQGNSA. CDR3 DNA: TGTGCCAGCAATCAGGGAGGGCTCACCGGGGAGCTGTTTTTT. This codes for CASNQGGLTGELFF.

This chain joins TRBV4-1 and TRBJ1-5, with D maybe TRBD1 (6 bases). The CDR3 loop spans 15 amino acids. V lost 2 bases, J lost 5 bases, and 13 bases lay in between. Germline V gene sequence: CDR1 MGHRA, CDR2 YSYEKL. The CDR3 nucleotides are TGCGCCAGCAGCCAAAACCAGGGGAATGATCAGCCCCAGCATTTT. Translated, it gives CASSQNQGNDQPQHF.

CDR3 DNA: TGTGCCAGCACCCCCAACGGGGGTCCCGGCTACACCTTC. It translates to CASTPNGGPGYTF. This chain links TRBV9 with TRBJ1-2; the D gene is possibly TRBD1 (5 bases). Germline V gene sequence: CDR1 SGDLS, CDR2 YYNGEE. V was cut by 6 bases and J by 8 bases, with 17 bases left in between. The CDR3 sequence is 13 residues long.

The V gene is TRBV5-8, the J gene TRBJ2-1; D perhaps matches TRBD1 (6 bases). Trimming cost V 4 bases and J 7 bases, with 18 bases left between them. Germline CDR1 is SGHTS and CDR2 is YDEGEE. The CDR3 extends over 15 amino acids. CDR3 in amino acids: CASSPADGGPNEQFF. For the CDR3, the DNA is TGTGCCAGCAGCCCGGCCGATGGGGGCCCGAATGAGCAGTTCTTC. Drawing the rest from reference TRBV5-8 and TRBJ2-1, the complete variable domain is EAGVTQSPTHLIKTRGQQATLRCSPISGHTSVYWYQQALGLGLQFLLWYDEGEERNRGNFPPRFSGRQFPNYSSELNVNALELEDSALYLCASSPADGGPNEQFFGPGTRLTVL.

V gene TRBV7-2 combines with J gene TRBJ2-3, with 13 bases fitting TRBD2. The CDR3 totals 18 residues. Germline V lookup: CDR1 SGHTA, CDR2 FQGNSA. V shed 3 bases, J shed 4 bases, and the junction held 10 bases outside the gene matches. As DNA, the CDR3 is TGTGCCAGCAGCTTTGGACTAGCGGGAGCGGGGGATTCAGATACGCAGTATTTT. Protein sequence: CASSFGLAGAGDSDTQYF.

The rearrangement links TRBV27 to TRBJ2-7; perhaps TRBD1 as D (5 bases). The CDR3 totals 15 residues. V was shortened by 6 bases and J by 2 bases, with 17 bases between the two germline ends. Germline lookup yields CDR1 MNHEY and CDR2 SMNVEV (reference sequence). CDR3 amino acids: CASSFNRLTPYEQYF. The CDR3 region has the DNA TGTGCCAGCAGCTTCAACAGGTTAACCCCCTACGAGCAGTACTTC.

In its sample, this clone was seen a few times. This rearrangement joins TRBV7-9 to TRBJ1-1, with 7 bases lining up with TRBD1. The V and J ends lost 1 base and 1 base, in that order; junction bases with no gene match: 9. The CDR3 contains 17 residues. CDR1 SEHNR and CDR2 FQNEAQ come from the germline V gene (reference sequence). CDR3 sequence (DNA): TGTGCCAGCAGCTTAGTGCTCGGGACAGCAAGGAACACTGAAGCTTTCTTT. Its translation: CASSLVLGTARNTEAFF.